The 12 T cell receptor beta chains below come from one sample, sequenced in a study of blood T cells in healthy people across ages. Primers used in a second PCR of roughly 6 to 12 cycles were a sample-barcoded 5' primer and a J-beta primer mix. TCRdb itself ran the 5' RACE reads through MiXCR, one entry per CDR3 protein. The sample has roughly 1,500,000 distinct CDR3 sequences, 35% to 45% seen once. Source material: blood. These TCRs come from a woman aged 18-30 years in good health.

Only a few counts were recorded for this clonotype. V gene TRBV6-1 combines with J gene TRBJ2-4; no clear D gene. The germline V gene has CDR1 MNHNS and CDR2 SASEGT. The CDR3 spans 13 residues. V was pared by 3 bases and J by 6 bases, with 9 bases between. The CDR3 protein is CASSDPPSNIQYF. CDR3 sequence (DNA): TGTGCCAGCAGTGATCCTCCTTCAAACATTCAGTACTTC.

A single count supports this clonotype. A far larger clone is just one base off, so this is likely a read error. The chain recombines TRBV6-5 with TRBJ2-7; TRBD1 matches at 11 bases. Per the germline V gene, CDR1 is MNHEY and CDR2 is SVGAGI. CDR3 size: 13 residues. In DNA, the CDR3 is TGTGCCAGCAGCGGACAGGGGGCCTACGGGCAGTACTTC. This codes for CASSGQGAYGQYF.

As regards this clonotype: Germline is not matched at one junction end, which may reflect a read error. The rearrangement joins TRBV20-1 to TRBJ1-2, with D maybe TRBD1 (5 bases). Looked up from germline, CDR1 is DFQATT and CDR2 is SNEGSKA (reference sequence). The CDR3 runs 15 residues. CDR3 protein: CSARLGTRLNYDYTF. CDR3 coding DNA: TGCAGTGCTAGGCTAGGGACTCGCCTAAACTATGACTACACCTTC.

This clonotype showed up just a few times. V and J are TRBV3-1 and TRBJ2-1; D might be TRBD2 (7 bases). The CDR3 contains 15 residues. V was pared by 6 bases and J by 5 bases, with 17 bases between. The germline CDR1 and CDR2 sequences are LGHDT and YNNKEL (reference sequence). CDR3 sequence: CASRGAGVYDNEQFF. The CDR3 DNA reads TGTGCCAGCAGGGGGGCGGGGGTTTACGACAATGAGCAGTTCTTC.

The rearrangement uses TRBV2 and TRBJ2-7; D remains ambiguous. The CDR3 covers 13 residues. Germline values: CDR1 SNHLY, CDR2 FYNNEI. Trimming removed 6 bases from V and 3 bases from J, with 12 bases in between. The CDR3 protein is CASRGLDNYEQYF. DNA for the CDR3: TGTGCCAGCAGGGGCCTCGACAACTACGAGCAGTACTTC.

Remarks on this clonotype: Just one base apart from a much larger clone, this may be a read error. The chain recombines TRBV29-1 with TRBJ2-7; 7 bases are a match to TRBD1. CDR1 is SQVTM, CDR2 ANQGSEA, per germline. The CDR3 loop spans 13 amino acids. V was pared by 7 bases and J by 0 bases, with 6 bases of the junction left unmatched. The CDR3 nucleotides read TGCAGCGCCAACAGGGGAAACTCCTACGAGCAGTACTTC. Translation: CSANRGNSYEQYF.

The V call is TRBV13, the J call TRBJ2-7, with D tentatively TRBD2 (5 bases). Germline V lookup: CDR1 PRHDT, CDR2 FYEKMQ (reference sequence). The CDR3 runs 15 residues. V was clipped by 2 bases and J by 4 bases, with 15 bases between them. This CDR3 is CASSLSGDGDYEQYF. As DNA, the CDR3 is TGTGCCAGCAGCTTAAGTGGAGACGGGGATTACGAGCAGTACTTC. Combining the CDR3 with reference TRBV13 and TRBJ2-7 gives the whole variable domain AAGVIQSPRHLIKEKRETATLKCYPIPRHDTVYWYQQGPGQDPQFLISFYEKMQSDKGSIPDRFSAQQFSDYHSELNMSSLELGDSALYFCASSLSGDGDYEQYFGPGTRLTVT.

The rearrangement uses TRBV29-1 and TRBJ2-1, with D perhaps matching TRBD1 (7 bases). Gene TRBJ2-7 matches the end of the DNA better, so the J call may be wrong. CDR1 is SQVTM, CDR2 ANQGSEA, per germline. The CDR3 loop spans 16 amino acids. The CDR3 spells CSVEIPAGGKYNEQYF. CDR3 in DNA: TGCAGCGTTGAAATCCCCGCAGGGGGGAAATACAATGAGCAGTACTTC.

The chain has TRBV20-1 and TRBJ2-7; 10 bases agree with TRBD1. The CDR3 spans 13 residues. Per germline, CDR1 DFQATT and CDR2 SNEGSKA (reference sequence). Trimming removed 4 bases from V and 6 bases from J; junction bases left unmatched: 6. CDR3 sequence reads: CSATSTGGGEQYF. CDR3 bases: TGCAGTGCTACCTCGACAGGGGGCGGCGAGCAGTACTTC.

This clonotype was counted a few times. The chain carries TRBV7-8 and TRBJ2-7; 7 bases are shared with TRBD2. CDR3 length: 14 residues. Trimming cost V 3 bases and J 3 bases; bases outside gene matches: 5. Germline loops: CDR1 SGHVS, CDR2 FQNEAQ. The DNA for the CDR3 is TGTGCCAGCAGCTTCACTAGCGCCAACTACGAGCAGTACTTC. Its protein is CASSFTSANYEQYF.

This CDR3 reads CASSEGVVTEQFF. The CDR3 DNA sequence: TGTGCCAGCAGTGAAGGTGTAGTTACCGAGCAGTTCTTC. This chain uses TRBV2 with TRBJ2-1; D uncertain. Trimming took 1 base from V and 10 from J, leaving 11 bases between them. The CDR3 is 13 amino acids. Germline CDR1 reads SNHLY; CDR2 reads FYNNEI.

The chain carries TRBV15 and TRBJ2-3; possibly TRBD2 for D (8 bases). Germline V gives CDR1 LNHNV, CDR2 YYDKDF (reference sequence). There are 15 residues in the CDR3. V lost 6 bases and J lost 4, with 17 bases in between. The CDR3 loop is CATSSGKGASDTQYF. As DNA, the CDR3 is TGTGCCACCAGTAGCGGGAAGGGGGCATCAGATACGCAGTATTTT.